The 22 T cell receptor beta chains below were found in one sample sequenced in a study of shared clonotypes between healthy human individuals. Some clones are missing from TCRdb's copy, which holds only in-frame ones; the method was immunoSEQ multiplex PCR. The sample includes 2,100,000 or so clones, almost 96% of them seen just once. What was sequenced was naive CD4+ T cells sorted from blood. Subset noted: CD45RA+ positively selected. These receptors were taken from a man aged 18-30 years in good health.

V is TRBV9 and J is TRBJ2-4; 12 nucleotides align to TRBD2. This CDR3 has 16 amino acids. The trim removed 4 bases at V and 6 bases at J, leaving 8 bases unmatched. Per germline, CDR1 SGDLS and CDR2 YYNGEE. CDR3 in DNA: TGTGCCAGCAGCCCTCGACTAGCGGGAGTGGGAAACATTCAGTACTTC. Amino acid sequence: CASSPRLAGVGNIQYF.

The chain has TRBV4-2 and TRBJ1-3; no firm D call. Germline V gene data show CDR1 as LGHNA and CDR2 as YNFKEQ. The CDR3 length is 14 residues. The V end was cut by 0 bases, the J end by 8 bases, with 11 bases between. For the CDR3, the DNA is TGTGCCAGCAGCCAAGATTGGGCCGCCGACACCATATATTTT. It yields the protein CASSQDWAADTIYF.

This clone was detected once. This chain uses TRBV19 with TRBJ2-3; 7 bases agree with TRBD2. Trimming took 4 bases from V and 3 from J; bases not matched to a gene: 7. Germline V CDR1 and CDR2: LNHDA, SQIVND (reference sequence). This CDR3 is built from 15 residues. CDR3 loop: CASSRAGEKTDTQYF. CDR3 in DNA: TGTGCCAGTAGTAGGGCGGGAGAGAAGACAGATACGCAGTATTTT. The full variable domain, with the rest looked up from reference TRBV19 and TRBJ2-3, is DGGITQSPKYLFRKEGQNVTLSCEQNLNHDAMYWYRQDPGQGLRLIYYSQIVNDFQKGDIAEGYSVSREKKESFPLTVTSAQKNPTAFYLCASSRAGEKTDTQYFGPGTRLTVL.

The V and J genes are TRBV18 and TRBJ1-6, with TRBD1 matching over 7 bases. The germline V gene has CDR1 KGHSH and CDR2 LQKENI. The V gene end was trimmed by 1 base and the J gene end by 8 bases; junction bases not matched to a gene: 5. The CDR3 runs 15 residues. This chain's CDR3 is CASSPRGGADSPLHF. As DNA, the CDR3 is TGTGCCAGCTCACCACGAGGGGGCGCGGATTCACCCCTCCACTTT.

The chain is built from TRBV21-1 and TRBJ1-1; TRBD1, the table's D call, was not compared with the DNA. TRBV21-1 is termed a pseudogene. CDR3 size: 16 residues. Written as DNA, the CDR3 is TGTGCCAGCAGCAAGTCTCAGGACAGGGGTAAGACTGAAGCTTTCTTT. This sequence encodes CASSKSQDRGKTEAFF.

The CDR3 sequence is CASSVGGGRGQETQYF. CDR3 in DNA: TGTGCCAGCAGCGTAGGAGGGGGCAGGGGTCAAGAGACCCAGTACTTC. J is TRBJ2-5 and V is TRBV9, with TRBD1 matching over 7 bases. Unmatched junction bases numbered 7, after V lost 0 bases and J lost 2 bases. Germline V lookup: CDR1 SGDLS, CDR2 YYNGEE. This CDR3 has 16 residues.

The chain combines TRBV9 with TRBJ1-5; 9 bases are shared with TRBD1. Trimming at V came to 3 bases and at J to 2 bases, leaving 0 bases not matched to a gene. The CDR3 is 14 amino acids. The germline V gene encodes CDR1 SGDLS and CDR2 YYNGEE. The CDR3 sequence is CASSGTGGNQPQHF. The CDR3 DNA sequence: TGTGCCAGCAGCGGGACAGGGGGCAATCAGCCCCAGCATTTT.

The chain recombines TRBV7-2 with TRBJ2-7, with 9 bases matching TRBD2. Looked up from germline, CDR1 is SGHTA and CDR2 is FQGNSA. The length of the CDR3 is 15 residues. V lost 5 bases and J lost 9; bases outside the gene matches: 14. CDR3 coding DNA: TGTGCCAGCAGCCGAAACCCTGGCGGGAGGGCCGTGCAGTACTTC. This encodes CASSRNPGGRAVQYF.

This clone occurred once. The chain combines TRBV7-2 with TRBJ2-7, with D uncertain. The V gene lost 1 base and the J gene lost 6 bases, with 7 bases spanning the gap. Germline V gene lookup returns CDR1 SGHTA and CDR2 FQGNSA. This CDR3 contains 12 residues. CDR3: CASSLVRLEQYF. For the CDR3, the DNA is TGTGCCAGCAGCTTAGTACGTCTCGAGCAGTACTTC.

CDR3 bases: TGTGCCAGTAGTTCTTATTTCCGGGACTTTAATGAAAAACTGTTTTTT. Translated: CASSSYFRDFNEKLFF. The rearrangement links TRBV19 to TRBJ1-4, with D possibly being TRBD1 (5 bases). The CDR3 runs to 16 residues. The germline V gene has CDR1 LNHDA and CDR2 SQIVND (reference sequence). Trimming removed 5 bases at V and 4 bases at J, with 17 bases between.

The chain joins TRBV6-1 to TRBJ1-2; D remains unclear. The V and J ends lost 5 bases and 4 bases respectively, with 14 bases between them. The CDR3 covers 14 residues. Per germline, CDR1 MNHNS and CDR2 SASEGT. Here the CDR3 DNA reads TGTGCCAGCAGTCGGGCCAACTTATTCTATGGCTACACCTTC. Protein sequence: CASSRANLFYGYTF.

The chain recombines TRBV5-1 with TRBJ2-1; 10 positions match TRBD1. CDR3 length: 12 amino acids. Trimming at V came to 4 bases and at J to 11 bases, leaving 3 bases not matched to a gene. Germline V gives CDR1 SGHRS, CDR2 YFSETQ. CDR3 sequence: CASSPDRGKQFF. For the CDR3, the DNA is TGCGCCAGCAGCCCGGACAGGGGGAAGCAGTTCTTC.

CDR3 DNA sequence: TGTGCCAGCAGCGTAACGGCAGTACGTTCACCCCTCCACTTT. Protein product: CASSVTAVRSPLHF. This rearrangement joins TRBV9 to TRBJ1-6; D is ambiguous. Germline V lookup: CDR1 SGDLS, CDR2 YYNGEE. The CDR3 has 14 amino acids. Trimming left V 1 base short and J 9 bases short, with 11 bases between.

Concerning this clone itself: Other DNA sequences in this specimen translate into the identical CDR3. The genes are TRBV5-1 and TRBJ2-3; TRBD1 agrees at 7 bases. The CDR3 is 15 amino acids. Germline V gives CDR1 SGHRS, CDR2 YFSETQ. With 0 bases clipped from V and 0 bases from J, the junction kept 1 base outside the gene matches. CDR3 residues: CASSLATGSTDTQYF. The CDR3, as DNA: TGCGCCAGCAGCTTGGCGACAGGGAGCACAGATACGCAGTATTTT.

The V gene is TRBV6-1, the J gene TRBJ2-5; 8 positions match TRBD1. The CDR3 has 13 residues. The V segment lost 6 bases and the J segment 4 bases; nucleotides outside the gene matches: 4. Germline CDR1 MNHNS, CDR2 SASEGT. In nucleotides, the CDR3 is TGTGCCAGCAGCCCAGGGGGCATAGAGACCCAGTACTTC. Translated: CASSPGGIETQYF.

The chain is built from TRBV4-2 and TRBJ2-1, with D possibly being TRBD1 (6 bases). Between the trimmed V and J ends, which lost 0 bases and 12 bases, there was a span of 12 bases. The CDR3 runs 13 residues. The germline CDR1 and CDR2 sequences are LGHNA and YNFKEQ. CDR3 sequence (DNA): TGTGCCAGCAGCCAAGATAGGGGGTCCGCGCAGTTCTTC. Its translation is CASSQDRGSAQFF.

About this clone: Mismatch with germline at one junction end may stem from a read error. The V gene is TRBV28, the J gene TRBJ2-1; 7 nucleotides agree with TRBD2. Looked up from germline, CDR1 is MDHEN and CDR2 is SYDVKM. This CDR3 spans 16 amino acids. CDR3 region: CASRLFLAGDYNEQFF. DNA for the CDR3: TGTGCCAGCAGGTTATTCTTGGCGGGAGATTACAATGAGCAGTTCTTC.

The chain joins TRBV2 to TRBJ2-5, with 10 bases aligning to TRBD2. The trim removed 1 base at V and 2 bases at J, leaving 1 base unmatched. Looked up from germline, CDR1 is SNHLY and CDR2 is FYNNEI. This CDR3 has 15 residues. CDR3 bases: TGTGCCAGCAGTGAAGTACTAGCGGGACAAGAGACCCAGTACTTC. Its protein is CASSEVLAGQETQYF.

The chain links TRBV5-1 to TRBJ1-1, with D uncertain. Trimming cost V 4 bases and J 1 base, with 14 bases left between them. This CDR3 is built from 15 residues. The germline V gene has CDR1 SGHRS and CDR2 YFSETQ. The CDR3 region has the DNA TGCGCCAGCAGCCATGAGCGGGTGAAGAACACTGAAGCTTTCTTT. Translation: CASSHERVKNTEAFF.

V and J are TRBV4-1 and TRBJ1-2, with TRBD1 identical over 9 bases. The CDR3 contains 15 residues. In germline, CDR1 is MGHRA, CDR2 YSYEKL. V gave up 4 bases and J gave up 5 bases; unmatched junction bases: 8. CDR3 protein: CASSPPTGGEYGYTF. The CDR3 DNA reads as TGCGCCAGCAGCCCCCCGACAGGGGGTGAATATGGCTACACCTTC.

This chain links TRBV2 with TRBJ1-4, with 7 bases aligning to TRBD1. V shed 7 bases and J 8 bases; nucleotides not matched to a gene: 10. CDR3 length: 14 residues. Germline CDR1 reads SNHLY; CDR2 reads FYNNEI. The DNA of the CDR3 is TGTGCCAGCATCACTGACAGGGTTGGGGAAAAACTGTTTTTT. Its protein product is CASITDRVGEKLFF.

The CDR3 nucleotides read TGTGCCAGCTCACCACAAAATGGGTTTCCCCAGCATTTT. This gives the protein CASSPQNGFPQHF. J is TRBJ1-5 and V is TRBV18, with D hard to call. Trimming removed 1 base at V and 10 bases at J, with 11 bases between. This CDR3 spans 13 amino acids. Germline CDR1 KGHSH, CDR2 LQKENI.